The clone carrying this TCR beta chain was seen many times. Its antigen is still unknown. This sample is drawn from a study of CD8 T cells in ankylosing spondylitis. Findings and limits, study-wide: Matched ankylosing spondylitis synovial fluid reportedly contained a significantly enriched population of disease-linked clones. Characteristic, it appeared, of ankylosing spondylitis blood was a TCR beta motif of several highly homologous variants. Relatively scarce in peripheral blood, disease-linked clones were CD8+. Both synovial fluid and blood in reactive arthritis had previously been reported to carry some motif variants.

Generation of TCR beta libraries employed quantitative 5'-RACE incorporating molecular barcodes. Via MiXCR, TCRdb re-called the 5' RACE reads, giving one row per CDR3 protein. The table shows 750,000 to 850,000 distinct CDR3 sequences, with 12% occurring only once. The CDR3 is 11 amino acids. Per the germline V gene, CDR1 is DFQATT and CDR2 is SNEGSKA (reference sequence). V was cut by 4 bases and J by 4 bases, with 7 bases left in between. The chain recombines TRBV20-1 with TRBJ1-2; TRBD1 might be the D (5 bases). Sequencing was done on a sample of blood, either unsorted or a sorted T cell fraction (not recorded which). The source is a male donor with ankylosing spondylitis. CDR3 sequence reads: CSATDSYGYTF. DNA of the CDR3: TGCAGTGCTACCGACAGCTATGGCTACACCTTC.